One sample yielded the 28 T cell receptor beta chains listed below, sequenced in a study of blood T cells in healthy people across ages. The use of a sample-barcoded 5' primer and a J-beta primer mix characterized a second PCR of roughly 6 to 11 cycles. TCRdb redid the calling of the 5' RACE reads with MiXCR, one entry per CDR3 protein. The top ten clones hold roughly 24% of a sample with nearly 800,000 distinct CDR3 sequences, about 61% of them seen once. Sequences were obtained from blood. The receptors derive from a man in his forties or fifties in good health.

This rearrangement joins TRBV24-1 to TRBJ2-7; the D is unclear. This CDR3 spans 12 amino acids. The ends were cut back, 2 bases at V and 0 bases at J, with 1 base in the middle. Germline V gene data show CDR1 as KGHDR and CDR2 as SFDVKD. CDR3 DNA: TGTGCCACCAGTGATTCCTCCTACGAGCAGTACTTC. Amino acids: CATSDSSYEQYF.

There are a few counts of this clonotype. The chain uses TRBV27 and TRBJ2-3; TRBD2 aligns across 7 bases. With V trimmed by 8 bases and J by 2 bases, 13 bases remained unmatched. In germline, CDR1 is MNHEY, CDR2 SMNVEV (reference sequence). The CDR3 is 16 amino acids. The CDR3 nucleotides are TGTGCCAGCCCTGAAGGACGAGCGGGAACCACAGATACGCAGTATTTT. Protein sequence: CASPEGRAGTTDTQYF.

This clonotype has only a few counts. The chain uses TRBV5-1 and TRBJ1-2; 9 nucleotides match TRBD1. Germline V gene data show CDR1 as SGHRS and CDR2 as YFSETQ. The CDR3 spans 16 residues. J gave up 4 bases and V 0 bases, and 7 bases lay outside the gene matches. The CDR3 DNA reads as TGCGCCAGCAGCTTGGTCTTCGGGACAGGGATCTATGGCTACACCTTC. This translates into CASSLVFGTGIYGYTF.

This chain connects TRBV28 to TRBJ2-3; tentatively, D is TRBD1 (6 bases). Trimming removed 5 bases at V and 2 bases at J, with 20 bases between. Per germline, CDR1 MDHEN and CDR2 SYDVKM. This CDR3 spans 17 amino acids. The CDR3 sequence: CASSPTGSDNDTDTQYF. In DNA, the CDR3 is TGTGCCAGCAGTCCAACAGGGTCCGACAACGACACAGATACGCAGTATTTT.

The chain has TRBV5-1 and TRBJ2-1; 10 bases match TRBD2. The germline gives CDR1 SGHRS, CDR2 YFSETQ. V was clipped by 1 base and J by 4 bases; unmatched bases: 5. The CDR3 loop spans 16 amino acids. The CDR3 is CASSLHGLAEYNEQFF. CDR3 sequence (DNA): TGCGCCAGCAGCTTGCATGGACTAGCGGAGTACAATGAGCAGTTCTTC.

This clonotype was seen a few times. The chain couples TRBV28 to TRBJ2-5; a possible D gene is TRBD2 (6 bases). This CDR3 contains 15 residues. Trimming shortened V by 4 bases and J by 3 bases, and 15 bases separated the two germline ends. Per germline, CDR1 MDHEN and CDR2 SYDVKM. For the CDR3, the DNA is TGTGCCAGCAGTTCGCCGGGACTTCTCAAAGAGACCCAGTACTTC. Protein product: CASSSPGLLKETQYF.

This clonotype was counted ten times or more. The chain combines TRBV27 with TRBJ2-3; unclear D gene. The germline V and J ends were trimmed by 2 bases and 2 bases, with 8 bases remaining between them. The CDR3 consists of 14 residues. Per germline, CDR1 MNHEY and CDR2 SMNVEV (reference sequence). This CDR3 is CASSLAALTDTQYF. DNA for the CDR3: TGTGCCAGCAGTTTAGCGGCCCTCACAGATACGCAGTATTTT.

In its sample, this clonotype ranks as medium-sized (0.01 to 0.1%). The CDR3 sequence: CASSRRTSGEETQYF. In DNA, the CDR3 is TGTGCCAGCAGCCGGCGGACTAGCGGTGAAGAGACCCAGTACTTC. The chain links TRBV7-2 to TRBJ2-5, with 10 nucleotides matching TRBD2. CDR1 and CDR2 from the germline V gene are SGHTA and FQGNSA. The V and J ends lost 5 bases and 3 bases, in that order; junction bases with no gene match: 6. The length of the CDR3 is 15 residues.

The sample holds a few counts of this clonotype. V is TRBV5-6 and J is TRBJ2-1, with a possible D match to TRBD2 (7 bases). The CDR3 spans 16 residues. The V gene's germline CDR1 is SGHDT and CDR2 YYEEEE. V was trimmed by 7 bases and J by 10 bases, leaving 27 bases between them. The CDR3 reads CASGVKVAGAPNEQFF. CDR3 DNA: TGTGCCAGCGGAGTTAAGGTGGCGGGGGCTCCCAACGAGCAGTTCTTC.

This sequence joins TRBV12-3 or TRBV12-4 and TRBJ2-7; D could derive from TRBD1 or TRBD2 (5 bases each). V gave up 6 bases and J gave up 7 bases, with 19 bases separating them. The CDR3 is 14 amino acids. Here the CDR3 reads CASSHPYEGNEQYF. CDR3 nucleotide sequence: TGTGCCAGCAGCCACCCTTACGAGGGGAATGAGCAGTACTTC.

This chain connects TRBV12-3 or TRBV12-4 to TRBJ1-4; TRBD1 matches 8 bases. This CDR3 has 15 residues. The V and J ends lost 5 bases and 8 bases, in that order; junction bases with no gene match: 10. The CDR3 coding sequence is TGTGCCAGCAGTCCGGGCGGACAGGGCGGAGAAAAACTGTTTTTT. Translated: CASSPGGQGGEKLFF.

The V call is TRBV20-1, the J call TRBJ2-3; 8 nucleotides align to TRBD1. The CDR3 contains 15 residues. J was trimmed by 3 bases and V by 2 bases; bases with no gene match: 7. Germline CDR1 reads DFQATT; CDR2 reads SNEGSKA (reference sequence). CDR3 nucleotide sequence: TGCAGTGCTAGACCCAGGGGGCAAGTAACAGATACGCAGTATTTT. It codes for CSARPRGQVTDTQYF.

The CDR3: CASSQGQGTAKNIQYF. CDR3 DNA sequence: TGCGCCAGCAGCCAAGGACAGGGGACGGCCAAAAACATTCAGTACTTC. The chain joins TRBV4-1 to TRBJ2-7, with 8 bases lining up with TRBD1. The assigned J gene may be wrong: the sequence end matches TRBJ2-4 better. This CDR3 has 16 residues. The germline CDR1 and CDR2 sequences are MGHRA and YSYEKL.

Written as DNA, the CDR3 is TGTGCCAGCAGCCCTCGGACAGGGCGGTCGGGTGAGCAGTTCTTC. This codes for CASSPRTGRSGEQFF. This rearrangement joins TRBV7-9 to TRBJ2-1; 8 bases agree with TRBD1. CDR3 length equals 15 residues. With V trimmed by 5 bases and J by 9 bases, 12 bases remained unmatched. Germline V gene lookup returns CDR1 SEHNR and CDR2 FQNEAQ (reference sequence).

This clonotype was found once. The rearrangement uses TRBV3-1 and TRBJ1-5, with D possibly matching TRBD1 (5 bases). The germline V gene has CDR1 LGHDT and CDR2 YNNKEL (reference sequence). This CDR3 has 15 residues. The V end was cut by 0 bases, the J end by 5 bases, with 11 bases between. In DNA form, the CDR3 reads TGTGCCAGCAGCCAAGAGGGGGACTCGGATCAGCCCCAGCATTTT. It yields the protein CASSQEGDSDQPQHF.

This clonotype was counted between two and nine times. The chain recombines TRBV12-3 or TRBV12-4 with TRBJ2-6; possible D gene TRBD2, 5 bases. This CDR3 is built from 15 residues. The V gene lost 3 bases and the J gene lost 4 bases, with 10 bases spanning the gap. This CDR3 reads CASSLRRSGANVLTF. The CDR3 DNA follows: TGTGCCAGCAGTTTGAGGAGGTCCGGGGCCAACGTCCTGACTTTC.

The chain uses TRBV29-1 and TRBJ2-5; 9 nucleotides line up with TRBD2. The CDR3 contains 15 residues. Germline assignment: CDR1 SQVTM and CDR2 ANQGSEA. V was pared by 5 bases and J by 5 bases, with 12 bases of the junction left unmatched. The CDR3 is CSVLGIAGVKETQYF. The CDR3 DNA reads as TGCAGCGTTCTTGGAATAGCGGGAGTAAAGGAGACCCAGTACTTC.

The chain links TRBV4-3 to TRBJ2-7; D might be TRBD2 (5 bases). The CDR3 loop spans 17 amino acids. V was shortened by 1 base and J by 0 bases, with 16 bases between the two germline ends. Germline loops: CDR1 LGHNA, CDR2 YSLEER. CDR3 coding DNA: TGCGCCAGCAGCCAAGTAAACACGGGGAGCCTCTCCTACGAGCAGTACTTC. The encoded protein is CASSQVNTGSLSYEQYF.

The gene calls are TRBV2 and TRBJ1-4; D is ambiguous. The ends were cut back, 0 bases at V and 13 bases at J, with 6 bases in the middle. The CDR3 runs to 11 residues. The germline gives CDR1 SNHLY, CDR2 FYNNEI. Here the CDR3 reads CASSEAFGLFF. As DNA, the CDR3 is TGTGCCAGCAGTGAAGCGTTTGGACTGTTTTTT.

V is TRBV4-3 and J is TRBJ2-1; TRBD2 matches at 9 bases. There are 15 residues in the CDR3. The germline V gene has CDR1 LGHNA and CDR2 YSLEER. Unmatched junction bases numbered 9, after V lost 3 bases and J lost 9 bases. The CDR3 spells CASSQDGTSFTEQFF. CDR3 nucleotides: TGCGCCAGCAGCCAGGATGGGACTAGCTTTACTGAGCAGTTCTTC.

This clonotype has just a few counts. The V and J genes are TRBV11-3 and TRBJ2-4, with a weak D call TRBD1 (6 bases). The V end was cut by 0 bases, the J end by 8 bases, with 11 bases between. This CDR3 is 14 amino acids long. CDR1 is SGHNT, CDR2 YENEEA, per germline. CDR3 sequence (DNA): TGTGCCAGCAGCTTAGATGGGGCAGGGGACATTCAGTACTTC. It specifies CASSLDGAGDIQYF.

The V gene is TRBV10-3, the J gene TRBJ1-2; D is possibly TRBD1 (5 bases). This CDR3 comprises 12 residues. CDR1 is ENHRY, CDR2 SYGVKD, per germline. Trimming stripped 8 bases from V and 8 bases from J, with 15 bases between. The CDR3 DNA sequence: TGTGCCATCTACCAGGGAGTTTTCGGCTACACCTTC. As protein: CAIYQGVFGYTF.

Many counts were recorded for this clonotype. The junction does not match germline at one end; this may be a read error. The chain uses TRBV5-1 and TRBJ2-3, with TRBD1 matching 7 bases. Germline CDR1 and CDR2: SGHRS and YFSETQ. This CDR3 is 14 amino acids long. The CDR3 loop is CASSRDRSTDTQYF. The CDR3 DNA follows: TGTGCCAGCAGTCGGGACAGAAGCACAGATACGCAGTATTTT.

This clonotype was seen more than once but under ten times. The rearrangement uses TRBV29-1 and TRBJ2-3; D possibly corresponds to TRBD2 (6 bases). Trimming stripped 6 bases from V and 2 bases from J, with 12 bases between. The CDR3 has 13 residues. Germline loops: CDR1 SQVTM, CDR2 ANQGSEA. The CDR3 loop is CSVTGVLTDTQYF. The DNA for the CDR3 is TGCAGCGTCACGGGGGTTCTCACAGATACGCAGTATTTT.

DNA for the CDR3: TGTGCCAGCAGCTATTACCGGGACAGCTATAGCAATCAGCCCCAGCATTTT. Amino acid sequence: CASSYYRDSYSNQPQHF. This chain joins TRBV7-9 and TRBJ1-5; 7 bases align to TRBD1. Germline V CDR1 and CDR2: SEHNR, FQNEAQ (reference sequence). This CDR3 has 17 residues. V lost 4 bases to trimming and J lost 0 bases; unmatched junction nucleotides: 9.

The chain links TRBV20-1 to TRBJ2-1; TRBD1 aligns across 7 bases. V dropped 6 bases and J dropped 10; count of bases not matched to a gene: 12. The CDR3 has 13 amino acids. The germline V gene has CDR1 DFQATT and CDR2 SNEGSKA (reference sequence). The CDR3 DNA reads TGCAGTGCAAGACCGGGACAGACCTACGAGCAGTTCTTC. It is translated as CSARPGQTYEQFF.

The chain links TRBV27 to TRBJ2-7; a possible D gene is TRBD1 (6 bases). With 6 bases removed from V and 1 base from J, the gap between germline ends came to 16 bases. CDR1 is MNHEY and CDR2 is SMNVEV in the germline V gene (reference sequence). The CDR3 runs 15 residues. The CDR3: CASSRTATLSYEQYF. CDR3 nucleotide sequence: TGTGCCAGCAGCCGGACAGCTACTTTATCCTACGAGCAGTACTTC.

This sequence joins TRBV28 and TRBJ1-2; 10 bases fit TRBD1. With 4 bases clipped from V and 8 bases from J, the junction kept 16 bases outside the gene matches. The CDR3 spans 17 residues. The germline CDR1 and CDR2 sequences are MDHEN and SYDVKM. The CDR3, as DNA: TGTGCCAGCAGTTCCCGGGGGACAGGGGCATTAACTAGGGGCTACACCTTC. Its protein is CASSSRGTGALTRGYTF.